This T cell receptor (beta chain) was obtained from a study of shared clonotypes between healthy human individuals. Points from the study as a whole: The authors expected sequencing depth to affect clonotype sharing among donors.

V lost 7 bases and J 0 bases, leaving 13 bases between the germline ends. The CDR3 extends over 15 amino acids. Germline V lookup: CDR1 MNHNS, CDR2 SASEGT. Unsorted PBMC contributed approximately 270 ng DNA, 30,000 or so T cell genomes, to each replicate PCR. Using immunoSEQ multiplex PCR, the repertoire was profiled, and TCRdb retains in-frame clones only, with some absent. The sample lists about 490,000 clones, roughly four fifths occurring once. Each sample came from a Caucasian adult donor living in Nashville, Tennessee. Genomic DNA from unsorted samples was obtained from approximately 96 million PBMCs (per sample). Details on this clone: Antigen unknown.

The sequence came from a woman between 35 and 50 years old in good health. Some clones in this sample may be carry-over from other donors' samples. V gene TRBV6-1 combines with J gene TRBJ1-5; the D is unclear. Material: PBMCs. DNA for the CDR3: TGTGCCAGCATCCTCGGACGGTATAGCAATCAGCCCCAGCATTTT. Its translation is CASILGRYSNQPQHF.